This T cell receptor (beta chain) was obtained from a study of blood T cell repertoires in COVID-19. Study-wide context: Whether acute or convalescent, the COVID-19 samples came from the United States, Italy and Spain.

Clinical histories supplied by participants themselves formed the basis of cohort assignment. Original data processing: Amplified reference gene primers provided the basis for estimating nucleated cell counts. This table comes from immunoSEQ multiplex PCR, and its TCRdb copy is limited to in-frame clones, with some not included. V, J and clone size reflect that table, while D and trimming were determined from the DNA. The data contain around 250,000 clones, about 82% of them seen just once; the ten biggest clones take up 8.5% to 9.5%. CDR1 and CDR2 from the germline V gene are SGHTA and FQGNSA. This CDR3 region has 16 residues. V was trimmed by 1 base and J by 6 bases, leaving 13 bases between them.

The chain is built from TRBV7-2 and TRBJ1-6; D is perhaps TRBD1 (5 bases). The clonotype comes from a woman aged 50 to 60 with acute COVID-19. Material: PBMCs or T cells enriched from blood (not recorded which). The CDR3 protein is CASSLGIRDSNSPLHF. In nucleotides, the CDR3 is TGTGCCAGCAGCTTAGGTATCAGGGATAGTAATTCACCCCTCCACTTT.